This entry describes one TCR beta chain. Antigen: not known. This specimen belongs to a study of T-cell reconstitution after alpha-beta-depleted transplantation in children. Overall study findings and caveats: High day-60 TCRbeta diversity in some patients came from surviving recipient T cells and thymic progenitors. Reportedly, roughly two months post-transplant, alpha-beta T cells arose from several hundred expanded graft clones. Newly produced T cells mostly provided counts and TCRbeta diversity after one year, as hyperexpanded clones declined.

Unique molecular identifiers were incorporated when the TCRbeta library was constructed. Via MiXCR, TCRdb re-called the PCR reads, giving one row per CDR3 protein. The table includes around 490,000 distinct CDR3 sequences, about an eighth detected once. The CDR3 loop spans 16 amino acids. The ends were cut back, 6 bases at V and 1 base at J, with 18 bases in the middle. From germline, CDR1 is LGHNA and CDR2 YSLEER. This clonotype was obtained from a female patient aged 2-15 years who had a stem cell transplant for aplastic anemia, so the T cells may come from the graft donor. This chain uses TRBV4-3 with TRBJ2-5; a possible D gene is TRBD2 (7 bases). The specimen comprised PBMCs, mostly from graft donor cells, sampled 180 days after TCRalphabeta/CD19-depleted stem cell transplant. The CDR3 coding sequence is TGCGCCAGCAGTTACTCAGGGGAGGGCTTCCAAGAGACCCAGTACTTC. Protein: CASSYSGEGFQETQYF.